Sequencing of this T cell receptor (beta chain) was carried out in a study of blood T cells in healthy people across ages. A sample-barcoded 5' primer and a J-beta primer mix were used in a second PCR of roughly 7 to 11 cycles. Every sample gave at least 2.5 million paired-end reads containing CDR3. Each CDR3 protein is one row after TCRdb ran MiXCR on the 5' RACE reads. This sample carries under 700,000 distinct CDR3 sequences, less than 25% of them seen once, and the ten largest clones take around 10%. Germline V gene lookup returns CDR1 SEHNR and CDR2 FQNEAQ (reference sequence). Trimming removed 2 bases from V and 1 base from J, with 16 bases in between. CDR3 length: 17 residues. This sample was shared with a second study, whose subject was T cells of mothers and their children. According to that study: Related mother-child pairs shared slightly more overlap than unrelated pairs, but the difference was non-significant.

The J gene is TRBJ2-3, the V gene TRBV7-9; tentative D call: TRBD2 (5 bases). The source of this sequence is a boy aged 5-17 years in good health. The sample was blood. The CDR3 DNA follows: TGTGCCAGCAGCTTAAGCTCGATCTATAGCGGCACAGATACGCAGTATTTT. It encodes CASSLSSIYSGTDTQYF.